Below, one TCR beta chain is given with its context. Its antigen is unknown. Measured with immunoSEQ multiplex PCR; TCRdb has only the in-frame clones, and not every one. The table includes around 49,000 clones, just under 80% detected once. The entry originates in a study of a mutant IDH1 vaccine in newly diagnosed glioma. Time point denoted: week 5, during vaccination. Doses comprised 300 ug of mutant IDH1 20-mer peptide each, plus topical imiquimod. The TCR was taken from a man aged 50-59 years with glioma. Material: PBMCs, obtained from a glioma patient whose treatment included an IDH1 peptide vaccine.

CDR3 bases: TGTGCCAGCACCCGCGAGGCCCGGGGCCAAGAGACCCAGTACTTC. Residues: CASTREARGQETQYF. V usage is TRBV5-4 and J usage is TRBJ2-5; D may be TRBD2 (5 bases). Trimming removed 6 bases at V and 1 base at J, with 16 bases between. Per the germline V gene, CDR1 is SGHNT and CDR2 is YYREEE (reference sequence). CDR3 length: 15 amino acids.